The clone carrying this T cell receptor beta chain has only a few counts. Extracted RNA was reverse transcribed, and the resulting cDNA served as sequencing template. TCRdb keeps only in-frame clones here, not all; method: immunoSEQ multiplex PCR. This sample carries around 150,000 clones, around 60% of them seen once, and the ten largest clones take 13% to 15%. The entry originates in a study of CD8+ T cells in alopecia areata. For the study at large: Tofacitinib was taken orally by treated patients, and the dose was 5 to 10 mg twice daily.

This CDR3 has 14 residues. V was clipped by 5 bases and J by 4 bases, with 9 bases between them. Germline V gives CDR1 SGHTA, CDR2 FQGNSA. The treatment here: oral pan-JAK inhibitor, 5-10 mg twice daily. Peripheral blood and lesional scalp punch biopsies were taken from alopecia areata patients. The TCR sequence derives from a human donor with alopecia areata. The sample was CD4+ T cells sorted from blood, taken at week 24, from a patient treated with tofacitinib. The J gene is TRBJ2-6, the V gene TRBV7-2; D is uncertain. The CDR3 DNA reads TGTGCCAGCAGCCCACGTTTAGGGGCCAACGTCCTGACTTTC. Its translation: CASSPRLGANVLTF. The full variable domain, rest sourced from reference TRBV7-2 and TRBJ2-6, is GAGVSQSPSNKVTEKGKDVELRCDPISGHTALYWYRQSLGQGLEFLIYFQGNSAPDKSGLPSDRFSAERTGGSVSTLTIQRTQQEDSAVYLCASSPRLGANVLTFGAGSRLTVL.